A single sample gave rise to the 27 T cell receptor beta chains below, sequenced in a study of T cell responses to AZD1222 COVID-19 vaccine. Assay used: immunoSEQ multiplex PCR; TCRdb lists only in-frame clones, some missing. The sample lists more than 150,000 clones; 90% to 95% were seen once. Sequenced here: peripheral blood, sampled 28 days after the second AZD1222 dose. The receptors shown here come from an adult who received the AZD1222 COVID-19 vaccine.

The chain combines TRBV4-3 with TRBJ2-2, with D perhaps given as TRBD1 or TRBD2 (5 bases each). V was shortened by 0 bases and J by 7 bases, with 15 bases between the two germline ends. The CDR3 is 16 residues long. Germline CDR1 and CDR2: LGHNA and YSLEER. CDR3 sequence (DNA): TGCGCCAGCAGCCAAGAAGGATCCCGGGGCTTCGGGGAGCTGTTTTTT. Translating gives CASSQEGSRGFGELFF.

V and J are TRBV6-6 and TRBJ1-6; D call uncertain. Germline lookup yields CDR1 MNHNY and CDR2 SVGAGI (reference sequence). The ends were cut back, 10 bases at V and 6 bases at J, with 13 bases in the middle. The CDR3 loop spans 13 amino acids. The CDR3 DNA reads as TGTGCCACTCGAATAGTGCCTAATTCACCCCTCCACTTT. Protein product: CATRIVPNSPLHF.

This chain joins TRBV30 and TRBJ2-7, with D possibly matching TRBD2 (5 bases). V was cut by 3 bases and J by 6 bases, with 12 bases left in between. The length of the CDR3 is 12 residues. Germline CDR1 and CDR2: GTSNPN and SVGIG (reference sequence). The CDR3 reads CAWSGGSGEQYF. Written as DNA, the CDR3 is TGTGCCTGGAGCGGCGGGTCGGGCGAGCAGTACTTC.

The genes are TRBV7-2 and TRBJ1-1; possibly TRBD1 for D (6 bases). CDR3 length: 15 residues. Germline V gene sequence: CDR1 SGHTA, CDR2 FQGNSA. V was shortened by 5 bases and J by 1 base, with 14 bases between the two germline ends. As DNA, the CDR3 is TGTGCCAGCAGCCAGGGGCGTCTAACGAACACTGAAGCTTTCTTT. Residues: CASSQGRLTNTEAFF.

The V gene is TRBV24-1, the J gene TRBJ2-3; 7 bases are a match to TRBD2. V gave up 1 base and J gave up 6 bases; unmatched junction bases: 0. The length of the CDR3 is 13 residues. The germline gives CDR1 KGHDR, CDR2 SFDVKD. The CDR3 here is CATSDLLADTQYF. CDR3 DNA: TGTGCCACCAGTGATTTACTAGCGGATACGCAGTATTTT.

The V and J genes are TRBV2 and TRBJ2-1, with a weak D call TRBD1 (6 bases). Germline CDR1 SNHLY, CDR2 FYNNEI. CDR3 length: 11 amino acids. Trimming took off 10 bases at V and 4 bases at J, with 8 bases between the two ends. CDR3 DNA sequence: TGTGCCACCGGACAGTACAATGAGCAGTTCTTC. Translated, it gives CATGQYNEQFF.

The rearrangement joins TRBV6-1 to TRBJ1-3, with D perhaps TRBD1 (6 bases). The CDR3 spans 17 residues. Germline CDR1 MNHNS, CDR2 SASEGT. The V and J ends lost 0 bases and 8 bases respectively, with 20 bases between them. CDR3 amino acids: CASSEAVGAPSSDTIYF. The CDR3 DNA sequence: TGTGCCAGCAGTGAAGCAGTGGGGGCACCTTCATCGGACACCATATATTTT.

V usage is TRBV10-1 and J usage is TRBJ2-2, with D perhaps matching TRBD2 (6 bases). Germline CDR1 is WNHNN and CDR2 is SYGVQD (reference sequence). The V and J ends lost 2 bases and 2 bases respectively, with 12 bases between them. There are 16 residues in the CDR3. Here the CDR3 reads CASSEGSGVNTGELFF. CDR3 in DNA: TGCGCCAGCAGTGAGGGTTCGGGGGTTAACACCGGGGAGCTGTTTTTT.

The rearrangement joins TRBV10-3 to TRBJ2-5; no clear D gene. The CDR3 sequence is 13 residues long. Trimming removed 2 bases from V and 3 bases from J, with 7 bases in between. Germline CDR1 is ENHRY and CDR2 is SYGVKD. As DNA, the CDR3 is TGTGCCATCAGTGAGGCTAGAAAAGAGACCCAGTACTTC. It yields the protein CAISEARKETQYF.

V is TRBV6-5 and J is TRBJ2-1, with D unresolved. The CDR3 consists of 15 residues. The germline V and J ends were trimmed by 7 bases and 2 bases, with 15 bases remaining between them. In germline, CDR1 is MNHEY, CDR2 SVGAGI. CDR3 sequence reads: CASKYGQWTYNEQFF. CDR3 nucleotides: TGTGCCAGCAAGTATGGGCAGTGGACCTACAATGAGCAGTTCTTC.

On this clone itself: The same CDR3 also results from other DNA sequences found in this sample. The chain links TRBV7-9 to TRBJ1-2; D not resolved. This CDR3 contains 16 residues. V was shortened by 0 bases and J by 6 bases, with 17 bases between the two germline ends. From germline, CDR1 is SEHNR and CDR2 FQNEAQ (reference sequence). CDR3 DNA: TGTGCCAGCAGCTTAGCCTACAGAGGGAAGGCGGATGGCTACACCTTC. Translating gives CASSLAYRGKADGYTF.

CDR3 in amino acids: CASSPRGGGTEAFF. In nucleotides, the CDR3 is TGTGCCAGCAGCCCGCGGGGGGGCGGCACTGAAGCTTTCTTT. V gene TRBV3-1 (or the pseudogene TRBV3-2) combines with J gene TRBJ1-1, with D perhaps matching TRBD1 (6 bases). CDR1 is LGHDT, CDR2 YNNKEL, per germline (reference sequence). V lost 4 bases and J 4 bases, leaving 13 bases between the germline ends. This CDR3 has 14 amino acids.

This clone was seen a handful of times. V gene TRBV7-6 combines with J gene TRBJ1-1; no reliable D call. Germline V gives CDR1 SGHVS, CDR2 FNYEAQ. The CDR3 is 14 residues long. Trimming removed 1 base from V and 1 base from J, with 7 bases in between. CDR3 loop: CASSLVAGNTEAFF. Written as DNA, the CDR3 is TGTGCCAGCAGCTTAGTAGCAGGGAACACTGAAGCTTTCTTT.

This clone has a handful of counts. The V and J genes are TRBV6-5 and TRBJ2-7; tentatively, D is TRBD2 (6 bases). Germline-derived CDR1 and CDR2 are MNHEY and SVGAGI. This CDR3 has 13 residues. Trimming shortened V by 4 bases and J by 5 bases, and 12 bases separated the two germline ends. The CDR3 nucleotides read TGTGCCAGCAGTTCTCAGGGAGGAAACGAGCAGTACTTC. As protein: CASSSQGGNEQYF.

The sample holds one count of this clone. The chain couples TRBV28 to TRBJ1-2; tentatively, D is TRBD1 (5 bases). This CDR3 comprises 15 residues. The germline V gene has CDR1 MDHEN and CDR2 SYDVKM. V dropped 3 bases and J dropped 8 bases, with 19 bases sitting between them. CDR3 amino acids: CASSFSYRDGRGYTF. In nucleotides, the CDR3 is TGTGCCAGCAGTTTCAGCTATCGGGACGGGCGAGGCTACACCTTC.

CDR3 nucleotides: TGTGCCAGTAGGGGACACGCTGGAAACACCATATATTTT. This sequence encodes CASRGHAGNTIYF. The chain uses TRBV19 and TRBJ1-3; tentative D call: TRBD1 (6 bases). In germline, CDR1 is LNHDA, CDR2 SQIVND (reference sequence). The CDR3 is made up of 13 amino acids. V shed 6 bases and J shed 2 bases, with 8 bases lying between them.

CDR3 sequence reads: CASSQDGVGTGDMVNEQFF. Written as DNA, the CDR3 is TGTGCCAGCAGCCAAGATGGCGTGGGGACAGGGGACATGGTAAATGAGCAGTTCTTC. The V call is TRBV14, the J call TRBJ2-1; 10 nucleotides match TRBD1. The CDR3 runs to 19 residues. Trimming removed 0 bases from V and 7 bases from J; junction bases left unmatched: 15. The germline CDR1 and CDR2 sequences are SGHDN and FVKESK.

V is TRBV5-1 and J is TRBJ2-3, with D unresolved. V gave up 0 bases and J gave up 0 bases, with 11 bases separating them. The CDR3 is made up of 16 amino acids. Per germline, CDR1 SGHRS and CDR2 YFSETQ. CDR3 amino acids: CASSLEADLSTDTQYF. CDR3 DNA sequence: TGCGCCAGCAGCTTGGAGGCAGACCTGAGCACAGATACGCAGTATTTT.

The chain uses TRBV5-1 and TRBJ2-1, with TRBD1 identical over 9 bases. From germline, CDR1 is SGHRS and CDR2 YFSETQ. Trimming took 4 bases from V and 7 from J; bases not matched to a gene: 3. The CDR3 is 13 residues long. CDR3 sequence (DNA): TGCGCCAGCAGCGAAGGACAGGGGAATGAGCAGTTCTTC. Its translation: CASSEGQGNEQFF.

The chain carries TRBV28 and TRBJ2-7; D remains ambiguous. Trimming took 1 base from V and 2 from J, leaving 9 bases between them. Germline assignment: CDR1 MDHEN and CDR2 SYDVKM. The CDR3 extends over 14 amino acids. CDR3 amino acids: CASSLYRVTYEQYF. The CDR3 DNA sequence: TGTGCCAGCAGTTTATATCGGGTTACCTACGAGCAGTACTTC.

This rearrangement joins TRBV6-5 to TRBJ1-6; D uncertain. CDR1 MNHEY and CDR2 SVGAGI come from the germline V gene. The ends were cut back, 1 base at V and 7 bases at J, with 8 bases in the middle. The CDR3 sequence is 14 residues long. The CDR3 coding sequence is TGTGCCAGCAGTTACTTAAAGGGAAATTCACCCCTCCACTTT. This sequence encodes CASSYLKGNSPLHF.

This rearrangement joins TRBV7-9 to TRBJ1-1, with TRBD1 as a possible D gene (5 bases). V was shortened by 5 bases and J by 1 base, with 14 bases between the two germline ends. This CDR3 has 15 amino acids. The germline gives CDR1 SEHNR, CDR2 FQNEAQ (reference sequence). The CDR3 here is CASSPHQGWNTEAFF. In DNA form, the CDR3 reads TGTGCCAGCAGCCCGCACCAGGGTTGGAACACTGAAGCTTTCTTT.

The CDR3 bases are TGTGCCACCAGTGACCCCGGTTGGACGGGGGGTCGCACAGATACGCAGTATTTT. Its translation is CATSDPGWTGGRTDTQYF. This rearrangement joins TRBV24-1 to TRBJ2-3; the match to TRBD2 covers 7 bases. The CDR3 spans 18 residues. CDR1 KGHDR and CDR2 SFDVKD come from the germline V gene. After removal of 4 bases from V and 1 base from J, the junction contained 13 bases not matched to a gene.

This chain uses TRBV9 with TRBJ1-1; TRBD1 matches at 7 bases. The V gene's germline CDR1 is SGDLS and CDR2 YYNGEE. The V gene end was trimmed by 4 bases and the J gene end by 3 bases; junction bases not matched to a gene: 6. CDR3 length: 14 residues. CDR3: CASSLSTGDTEAFF. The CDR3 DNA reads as TGTGCCAGCAGCCTATCTACAGGGGACACTGAAGCTTTCTTT.

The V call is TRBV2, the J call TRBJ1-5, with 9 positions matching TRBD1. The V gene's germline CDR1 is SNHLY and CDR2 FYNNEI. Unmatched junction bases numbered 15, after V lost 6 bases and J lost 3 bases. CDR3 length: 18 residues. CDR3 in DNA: TGTGCCAGCAGCGAGGAGGGGACGGGACAGGGATTCAATCAGCCCCAGCATTTT. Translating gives CASSEEGTGQGFNQPQHF.

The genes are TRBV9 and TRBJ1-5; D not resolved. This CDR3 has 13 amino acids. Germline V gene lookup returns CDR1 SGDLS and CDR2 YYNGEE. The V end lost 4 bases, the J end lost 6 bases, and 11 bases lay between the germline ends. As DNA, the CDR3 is TGTGCCAGCAGCTATCGCGAGGGTCAGCCCCAGCATTTT. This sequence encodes CASSYREGQPQHF. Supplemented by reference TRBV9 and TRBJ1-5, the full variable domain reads DSGVTQTPKHLITATGQRVTLRCSPRSGDLSVYWYQQSLDQGLQFLIQYYNGEERAKGNILERFSAQQFPDLHSELNLSSLELGDSALYFCASSYREGQPQHFGDGTRLSIL.

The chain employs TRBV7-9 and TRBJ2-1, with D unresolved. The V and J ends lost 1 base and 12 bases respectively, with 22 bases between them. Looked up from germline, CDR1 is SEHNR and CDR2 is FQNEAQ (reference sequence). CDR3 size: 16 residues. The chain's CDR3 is CASSLGERTLVGPQFF. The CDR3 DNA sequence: TGTGCCAGCAGCTTAGGGGAAAGGACCCTGGTTGGCCCGCAGTTCTTC.